These 25 T cell receptor beta chains came from one sample sequenced in a study of vaccination effects on CD4 cells after COVID-19. Antigen-specific CD4+ T cells were expanded (with viral peptide pools) by the ViraFEST assay ahead of sequencing. Subsequent to 10 days of culture, CD4+ T cells were isolated. Two doses of BNT162b2 or mRNA-1273 vaccine were administered to participants. Profiled with immunoSEQ multiplex PCR; TCRdb holds only in-frame clones, not every one. In the table there are 75,000 or so clones, around four fifths of which are singletons. These receptors' targets are unknown. This specimen was CD4+ T cells from PBMCs cultured with HCoV-OC43 spike peptides, taken after COVID-19 vaccination. Subset denoted: HCoV-OC43 spike overlapping peptide pool stimulation. The source is a human donor who received a COVID-19 vaccine.

This clone was detected only a few times. This chain joins TRBV7-3 and TRBJ1-2; 8 bases line up with TRBD1. The CDR3 is 13 residues long. Losses at the gene ends were 6 bases for V and 7 bases for J; bases not matched to a gene: 7. The germline CDR1 and CDR2 sequences are SGHTA and FQGTGA. CDR3 bases: TGTGCCAGCAGTAACCGGGACAGGTCTGGCTACACCTTC. Translated, it gives CASSNRDRSGYTF.

This clone was seen a handful of times. The CDR3: CASSQQGNTGELFF. In nucleotides, the CDR3 is TGTGCCAGCAGCCAACAGGGGAACACCGGGGAGCTGTTTTTT. The chain carries TRBV3-1 (or the pseudogene TRBV3-2) and TRBJ2-2, with D perhaps matching TRBD1 (5 bases). The CDR3 loop spans 14 amino acids. Germline values: CDR1 LGHDT, CDR2 YNNKEL (reference sequence). Deletions cut 2 bases from V and 1 base from J, with 5 bases between.

The J gene is TRBJ1-6, the V gene TRBV19; no reliable D call. V was pared by 1 base and J by 7 bases, with 8 bases between. This CDR3 is built from 14 residues. Germline CDR1 and CDR2: LNHDA and SQIVND (reference sequence). The CDR3 spells CASSIGRLNSPLHF. CDR3 nucleotide sequence: TGTGCCAGTAGTATAGGGCGGCTAAATTCACCCCTCCACTTT.

This clone was counted a single time. The chain links TRBV28 to TRBJ1-1; D is uncertain. CDR1 is MDHEN, CDR2 SYDVKM, per germline. The CDR3 is 14 amino acids. Trimming stripped 7 bases from V and 2 bases from J, with 14 bases between. This CDR3 is CASKKVWGNTEAFF. DNA for the CDR3: TGTGCCAGCAAAAAGGTCTGGGGTAACACTGAAGCTTTCTTT.

The chain couples TRBV7-2 to TRBJ2-2, with no clear D. The V gene lost 2 bases and the J gene lost 4 bases, with 5 bases spanning the gap. CDR1 is SGHTA and CDR2 is FQGNSA in the germline V gene. CDR3 size: 13 residues. Written as DNA, the CDR3 is TGTGCCAGCAGCTTATCAGTCACCGGGGAGCTGTTTTTT. It specifies CASSLSVTGELFF.

This clone was detected a few times. V is TRBV15 and J is TRBJ1-6; no clear D. Per the germline V gene, CDR1 is LNHNV and CDR2 is YYDKDF (reference sequence). The CDR3 has 14 residues. V was pared by 1 base and J by 8 bases, with 9 bases between. The CDR3 is CATSRAQMDSPLHF. CDR3 coding DNA: TGTGCCACCAGCAGAGCCCAGATGGATTCACCCCTCCACTTT.

The chain has TRBV7-2 and TRBJ1-2; tentative D call: TRBD1 (5 bases). Trimming shortened V by 1 base and J by 0 bases, and 12 bases separated the two germline ends. CDR3 length: 16 amino acids. Per the germline V gene, CDR1 is SGHTA and CDR2 is FQGNSA. CDR3 in amino acids: CASSLVVTGANYGYTF. CDR3 in DNA: TGTGCCAGCAGCTTAGTAGTTACAGGAGCTAACTATGGCTACACCTTC.

The chain couples TRBV28 to TRBJ2-5, with D possibly matching TRBD2 (6 bases). CDR1 is MDHEN and CDR2 is SYDVKM in the germline V gene. The CDR3 is 13 residues long. The V and J ends lost 5 bases and 5 bases respectively, with 12 bases between them. The CDR3 reads CASSRRGRETQYF. The CDR3, as DNA: TGTGCCAGCAGTAGGAGGGGAAGGGAGACCCAGTACTTC.

This clone was picked up one time. The chain has TRBV6-5 and TRBJ1-6; 8 bases are a match to TRBD1. The CDR3 consists of 15 residues. Germline V gives CDR1 MNHEY, CDR2 SVGAGI. J gave up 8 bases and V 6 bases, and 9 bases lay outside the gene matches. CDR3 amino acids: CASRKPTGDDSPLHF. In DNA form, the CDR3 reads TGTGCCAGCAGAAAACCGACAGGGGACGATTCACCCCTCCACTTT.

This clone was counted only a few times. Distinct nucleotide sequences in the sample also encode this CDR3. This chain uses TRBV15 with TRBJ2-2; TRBD1 aligns across 11 bases. Germline V gives CDR1 LNHNV, CDR2 YYDKDF (reference sequence). Losses at the gene ends were 5 bases for V and 5 bases for J; bases not matched to a gene: 1. CDR3 length: 14 amino acids. CDR3 sequence reads: CATSRDRGTGELFF. CDR3 coding DNA: TGTGCCACCAGCCGGGACAGGGGGACCGGGGAGCTGTTTTTT.

The V gene is TRBV15, the J gene TRBJ1-1; 9 bases match TRBD1. Germline CDR1 reads LNHNV; CDR2 reads YYDKDF (reference sequence). The CDR3 runs 16 residues. V lost 4 bases, J lost 9 bases, and 15 bases stayed unmatched. In nucleotides, the CDR3 is TGTGCCACCAGCAAGGGACAGGGCCAGTCCTTTGGAAAAGCTTTCTTT. Its protein is CATSKGQGQSFGKAFF.

The chain carries TRBV18 and TRBJ1-1, with D tentatively TRBD1 (6 bases). The V gene lost 5 bases and the J gene lost 1 base, with 8 bases spanning the gap. Germline CDR1 reads KGHSH; CDR2 reads LQKENI. The CDR3 has 13 residues. In DNA, the CDR3 is TGTGCCAGCTCAACGGACAGGAACACTGAAGCTTTCTTT. Its protein is CASSTDRNTEAFF.

The chain employs TRBV7-2 and TRBJ1-1, with D maybe TRBD1 (5 bases). In germline, CDR1 is SGHTA, CDR2 FQGNSA. This CDR3 has 15 residues. V was trimmed by 2 bases and J by 1 base, leaving 11 bases between them. This CDR3 reads CASSLIAGRNTEAFF. Written as DNA, the CDR3 is TGTGCCAGCAGCTTAATTGCAGGGAGGAACACTGAAGCTTTCTTT.

The chain combines TRBV19 with TRBJ2-3, with TRBD1 as a possible D gene (6 bases). This CDR3 contains 15 residues. Germline V gene lookup returns CDR1 LNHDA and CDR2 SQIVND (reference sequence). V was cut by 5 bases and J by 11 bases, with 23 bases left in between. DNA for the CDR3: TGTGCCAGTAGTCCGGGACAACGGCAAGGACGGTGGCAGTATTTT. Protein product: CASSPGQRQGRWQYF.

This clone was counted a single time. The chain employs TRBV6-6 and TRBJ2-3, with D perhaps matching TRBD1 (6 bases). There are 15 residues in the CDR3. Per germline, CDR1 MNHNY and CDR2 SVGAGI (reference sequence). V dropped 6 bases and J dropped 0 bases, with 13 bases sitting between them. This CDR3 reads CASRQPGDSTDTQYF. CDR3 sequence (DNA): TGTGCCAGCAGGCAACCAGGGGATAGCACAGATACGCAGTATTTT.

This chain links TRBV4-1 with TRBJ1-6; 9 bases map to TRBD1. Trimming cost V 1 base and J 9 bases; bases outside gene matches: 7. The CDR3 is 16 amino acids. Germline CDR1 MGHRA, CDR2 YSYEKL. The CDR3 spells CASSQVGGQGGSPLHF. The CDR3 DNA is TGCGCCAGCAGCCAAGTTGGGGGACAGGGAGGTTCACCCCTCCACTTT.

This chain joins TRBV12-3 or TRBV12-4 and TRBJ1-4; D ambiguous. The CDR3 is made up of 13 amino acids. V was shortened by 3 bases and J by 8 bases, with 10 bases between the two germline ends. The CDR3 nucleotides read TGTGCCAGCAGTTTCCAGCCTGGAGAAAAACTGTTTTTT. Translation: CASSFQPGEKLFF.

The J gene is TRBJ1-3, the V gene TRBV5-4, with TRBD1 as a possible D gene (6 bases). The CDR3 contains 15 residues. V dropped 1 base and J dropped 4 bases, with 12 bases sitting between them. The germline CDR1 and CDR2 sequences are SGHNT and YYREEE (reference sequence). The CDR3 DNA sequence: TGTGCCAGCAGCTTGCCGGGGGCTACCGGAAACACCATATATTTT. This translates into CASSLPGATGNTIYF.

This clone came up a few times. J is TRBJ1-1 and V is TRBV7-9; D is uncertain. The CDR3 sequence is 10 residues long. In germline, CDR1 is SEHNR, CDR2 FQNEAQ (reference sequence). V was trimmed by 5 bases and J by 2 bases, leaving 0 bases between them. CDR3 in DNA: TGTGCCAGCAGCAACACTGAAGCTTTCTTT. Its protein product is CASSNTEAFF.

The rearrangement uses TRBV9 and TRBJ2-3; D might be TRBD1 (5 bases). The CDR3 sequence is 13 residues long. Germline V gene sequence: CDR1 SGDLS, CDR2 YYNGEE. V was cut by 3 bases and J by 3 bases, with 8 bases left in between. The CDR3 DNA reads as TGTGCCAGCAGCGCCCAGGGAACAGATACGCAGTATTTT. It codes for CASSAQGTDTQYF.

The chain links TRBV19 to TRBJ1-2; D uncertain. Per germline, CDR1 LNHDA and CDR2 SQIVND (reference sequence). This CDR3 has 15 residues. V lost 1 base and J lost 3, with 12 bases in between. CDR3 sequence (DNA): TGTGCCAGTAGTATAGGGTACGGGGATGACTATGGCTACACCTTC. Protein product: CASSIGYGDDYGYTF.

The chain has TRBV5-1 and TRBJ1-2; 7 bases are shared with TRBD1. The V gene's germline CDR1 is SGHRS and CDR2 YFSETQ. The CDR3 contains 14 residues. J was trimmed by 2 bases and V by 4 bases; bases with no gene match: 5. CDR3 sequence reads: CASSPTGINYGYTF. In nucleotides, the CDR3 is TGCGCCAGCAGCCCGACAGGGATCAACTATGGCTACACCTTC.

The rearrangement links TRBV20-1 to TRBJ2-4; TRBD1 or TRBD2 may be the D gene (7 bases each). This CDR3 has 16 residues. The V end lost 6 bases, the J end lost 0 bases, and 18 bases lay between the germline ends. Germline-derived CDR1 and CDR2 are DFQATT and SNEGSKA (reference sequence). The CDR3 here is CSASTQGGVAKNIQYF. In DNA form, the CDR3 reads TGCAGTGCAAGTACCCAGGGGGGGGTAGCCAAAAACATTCAGTACTTC.

The genes are TRBV19 and TRBJ2-2, with D perhaps matching TRBD1 or TRBD2 (6 bases each). V lost 6 bases and J 7 bases, leaving 18 bases between the germline ends. This CDR3 comprises 15 residues. CDR1 and CDR2 (germline): LNHDA, SQIVND (reference sequence). CDR3 in DNA: TGTGCCAGTAGACGGGGGTCAGGGGCGGACGGGGAGCTGTTTTTT. Translated, it gives CASRRGSGADGELFF.

This sequence joins TRBV14 and TRBJ1-1; TRBD1 is a possible D gene (5 bases). V was shortened by 0 bases and J by 5 bases, with 10 bases between the two germline ends. Germline V gene sequence: CDR1 SGHDN, CDR2 FVKESK. This CDR3 contains 14 residues. CDR3 nucleotides: TGTGCCAGCAGCCAAGAAGCCAGGGTAACTGAAGCTTTCTTT. Its protein is CASSQEARVTEAFF. Full variable domain (rest looked up from reference TRBV14 and TRBJ1-1): EAGVTQFPSHSVIEKGQTVTLRCDPISGHDNLYWYRRVMGKEIKFLLHFVKESKQDESGMPNNRFLAERTGGTYSTLKVQPAELEDSGVYFCASSQEARVTEAFFGQGTRLTVV.